The rows below give T cell receptor beta chains drawn from one sample of a study of shared clonotypes between healthy human individuals. Clones were sequenced by immunoSEQ multiplex PCR, and TCRdb holds only the in-frame ones, with some missing. The table has 2.3 million or so clones, 80% to 95% seen once. The sequencing sample was made of naive CD4+ T cells from PBMCs. These receptors all come from a man aged 18 to 30 in good health. Some clones in this sample may be carry-over from other donors' samples. The CDR3 runs from the conserved cysteine through the conserved F or W. A D gene is named only where the DNA matches it firmly. Clone size is not always given. Where it is, it says once, few, many or a class for expanded clones.

TRBJ1-3	-	-	TRBV5-1	13	TGCGCCAGCAGCACGATCCAAGGAAACACCATATATTTT	CASSTIQGNTIYF
TRBJ1-5	-	-	TRBV28	12	TGTGCCAGCAGTTTAGGGAATCAGCCCCAGCATTTT	CASSLGNQPQHF
TRBJ2-5	once	TRBD1	TRBV7-9	15	TGTGCCAGCAGCCCCAGGGGGTTCGTGGAAGAGACCCAGTACTTC	CASSPRGFVEETQYF
TRBJ2-1	-	-	TRBV5-1	15	TGCGCCAGCAGCTTGGCGCCCGGGGCCTACAATGAGCAGTTCTTC	CASSLAPGAYNEQFF
TRBJ2-7	-	TRBD2	TRBV5-4	15	TGTGCCAGCAGCGTAGGACTAGCGGATACCTACGAGCAGTACTTC	CASSVGLADTYEQYF
TRBJ1-1	-	TRBD1	TRBV29-1	14	TGCAGCGTTGGGTCCGACAGGGGTTTTCCTGAAGCTTTCTTT	CSVGSDRGFPEAFF
TRBJ1-5	few	-	TRBV6-5	14	TGTGCCAGCAGTCTATATCCAGTGAATCAGCCCCAGCATTTT	CASSLYPVNQPQHF
TRBJ2-4	once	-	TRBV28	14	TGTGCCAGCAGTTTAAGCTCGGCCCGGGGCATTCAGTACTTC	CASSLSSARGIQYF
TRBJ2-3	once	-	TRBV5-6	16	TGTGCCAGCAGCTTGGCCTTTGGGGCCTCGGGAGATACGCAGTATTTT	CASSLAFGASGDTQYF
TRBJ1-1	-	-	TRBV6-1	13	TGTGCCAGCCAGTTGCAGGGGCGGACTGAAGCTTTCTTT	CASQLQGRTEAFF
TRBJ2-7	-	TRBD2	TRBV28	15	TGTGCCAGCAGCTTGTTAGGGCTAGCGGGAGTCGAGCAGTACTTC	CASSLLGLAGVEQYF
TRBJ1-2	-	-	TRBV6-6	14	TGTGCCAGCAGTTACAGCGGGAGCTTCTATGGCTACACCTTC	CASSYSGSFYGYTF
TRBJ2-3	once	TRBD2	TRBV7-3	16	TGTGCCAGCAGCTCAGTACCAGCGGGAACCACAGATACGCAGTATTTT	CASSSVPAGTTDTQYF
TRBJ1-3	once	-	TRBV11-2	14	TGTGCCAGCAGCTTAGACGGGGCGAGAAACACCATATATTTT	CASSLDGARNTIYF
TRBJ2-2	-	-	TRBV25-1	13	TGTGCCAGCAGTGATAGGGCCACCGGGGAGCTGTTTTTT	CASSDRATGELFF
TRBJ1-2	-	-	TRBV5-5	13	TGTGCCAGCAGCCGGGACGGAGACTATGGCTACACCTTC	CASSRDGDYGYTF
TRBJ1-2	few	-	TRBV2	12	TGTGCCAGCAGTGGGACAACCTATGGCTACACCTTC	CASSGTTYGYTF
TRBJ2-5	-	-	TRBV7-2	13	TGTGCCAGCAGCTTACGGCGGGAAGAGACCCAGTACTTC	CASSLRREETQYF
TRBJ2-5	-	-	TRBV6-1	14	TGTGCCAGCAGTCCGGGACCGAGTCAAGAGACCCAGTACTTC	CASSPGPSQETQYF
TRBJ1-4	-	TRBD1	TRBV5-1	15	TGCGCCAGCAGCTCATCCGGGACAGGGGATGAAAAACTGTTTTTT	CASSSSGTGDEKLFF
TRBJ2-3	-	TRBD1	TRBV7-9	14	TGTGCCAGCAGCCCCGGACAGGGGACAGATACGCAGTATTTT	CASSPGQGTDTQYF
TRBJ2-7	-	-	TRBV10-3	14	TGTGCCATCACAGCCGGGAGTGGGATTTACGAGCAGTACTTC	CAITAGSGIYEQYF
TRBJ2-6	-	TRBD1	TRBV7-8	20	TGTGCCAGCAGCACCGAAGCAAACAGGGGGCCCAACTCTGGGGCCAACGTCCTGACTTTC	CASSTEANRGPNSGANVLTF
TRBJ1-1	few	-	TRBV7-3	15	TGTGCCAGCAGCTTAACGTTCACTTCGGGGACTGAAGCTTTCTTT	CASSLTFTSGTEAFF
TRBJ2-1	few	TRBD2	TRBV7-3	18	TGTGCCAGCAGCTTAATCCCGCTGGGAGTAGCGGGGGGGGATGAGCAGTTCTTC	CASSLIPLGVAGGDEQFF
TRBJ2-7	-	-	TRBV7-9	13	TGTGCCAGCAGCTTAGTGCCCATCTACGAGCAGTACTTC	CASSLVPIYEQYF
TRBJ2-2	-	TRBD1	TRBV2	15	TGTGCCAGCAGTGAAAGGACAGGGAACACCGGGGAGCTGTTTTTT	CASSERTGNTGELFF
TRBJ2-2	-	-	TRBV7-3	14	TGTGCCAGCAGCTCCGGAGCCAACACCGGGGAGCTGTTTTTT	CASSSGANTGELFF
TRBJ1-2	-	-	TRBV7-9	12	TGTGCCAGCACCCCTGAGGGGTATGGCTACACCTTC	CASTPEGYGYTF
TRBJ1-4	few	-	TRBV30	11	TGTGCCTGGAGTTACGGGGAAAAACTGTTTTTT	CAWSYGEKLFF
TRBJ2-4	-	TRBD1	TRBV4-1	17	TGCGCCAGCAGCCAAGTGGGACAGCCGCTAGCCAAAAACATTCAGTACTTC	CASSQVGQPLAKNIQYF
TRBJ1-2	-	-	TRBV28	12	TGTGCCAGCATCACAGGACGCAGTGGCTACACCTTC	CASITGRSGYTF
TRBJ2-1	-	TRBD2	TRBV11-2	18	TGTGCCAGCAGCCCAGGACTAGCGGCACCCTCCTACCGCAATGAGCAGTTCTTC	CASSPGLAAPSYRNEQFF
TRBJ2-3	-	-	TRBV28	17	TGTGCCAGCAGTTTAGGCGGGACAACTACCCGGACAGATACGCAGTATTTT	CASSLGGTTTRTDTQYF
TRBJ1-5	once	-	TRBV2	15	TGTGCCAGCAGTGAATGGCAGGGTAGGGATCAGCCCCAGCATTTT	CASSEWQGRDQPQHF